The source of this T cell receptor beta chain is a study of T cell responses to AZD1222 COVID-19 vaccine. General study results and limits: Reportedly, nearly half of unique spike TCRs recognized epitopes outside B.1.351/B.1.1.7 mutations. Most donors were white British and more were female, and clonal diversity was possibly underestimated.

The repertoire was sequenced with immunoSEQ multiplex PCR; TCRdb's copy has only in-frame clones and lacks some. Of 250,000 to 300,000 clones listed, around 93% are singletons. The CDR3 covers 14 residues. Per the germline V gene, CDR1 is MGHRA and CDR2 is YSYEKL. Between the trimmed V and J ends, which lost 0 bases and 2 bases, there was a span of 7 bases. Notes on this clone: Antigen specificity is unknown.

The source was peripheral blood, collected 28 days after the second AZD1222 dose. The TCR was taken from an adult who received the AZD1222 COVID-19 vaccine. V gene TRBV4-1 combines with J gene TRBJ1-2, with unresolved D. CDR3 DNA sequence: TGCGCCAGCAGCCAAGAGGCCCGAAACTATGGCTACACCTTC. It encodes CASSQEARNYGYTF.